The 10 T cell receptor beta chains below all came from one sample that was sequenced in a study of T-cell reconstitution after alpha-beta-depleted transplantation in children. Library preparation (for TCRbeta) was performed with unique molecular identifiers. TCRdb reanalysed the PCR reads using MiXCR and keeps one entry per CDR3 protein. The sample holds approximately 390,000 distinct CDR3 sequences, 9.5% to 13% seen once. The sequenced sample was PBMCs from the stem cell graft donor, obtained from the stem cell graft. The receptors here all came from a human donor who donated a stem cell graft to a child with acute myeloid leukemia.

This clonotype has a count of ten or more. CDR3 bases: TGTGCCAGCAGTTTAGGGTCCGGCTTAGACCAGTACTTC. Amino acids: CASSLGSGLDQYF. This rearrangement joins TRBV12-3 or TRBV12-4 to TRBJ2-5; unclear D gene. The CDR3 runs 13 residues. The germline V and J ends were trimmed by 1 base and 10 bases, with 13 bases remaining between them.

This clonotype was seen a few times. Written as DNA, the CDR3 is TGCAGTGCTAGAGGGGAACCGCTACTCTATGGCTACACCTTC. Translated: CSARGEPLLYGYTF. The chain is built from TRBV20-1 and TRBJ1-2; D is unclear. CDR3 size: 14 residues. CDR1 DFQATT and CDR2 SNEGSKA come from the germline V gene (reference sequence). V lost 1 base, J lost 4 bases, and 13 bases lay in between.

At least ten counts were recorded for this clonotype. The chain links TRBV20-1 to TRBJ1-2, with D unresolved. CDR1 is DFQATT, CDR2 SNEGSKA, per germline (reference sequence). V was clipped by 4 bases and J by 7 bases, with 16 bases between them. This CDR3 is 13 amino acids long. The CDR3 loop reads CSATGSPNGGYTF. The CDR3 DNA reads TGCAGTGCTACCGGTAGCCCAAATGGTGGCTACACCTTC.

The chain employs TRBV4-1 and TRBJ1-5; 9 positions match TRBD1. The germline V gene has CDR1 MGHRA and CDR2 YSYEKL. With 0 bases clipped from V and 5 bases from J, the junction kept 2 bases outside the gene matches. This CDR3 comprises 15 residues. The CDR3 nucleotides read TGCGCCAGCAGCCAAGAAGGACAGGGGCATCAGCCCCAGCATTTT. Its protein product is CASSQEGQGHQPQHF.

This clonotype was counted a few times. J is TRBJ2-3 and V is TRBV15; D possibly corresponds to TRBD1 (6 bases). Germline assignment: CDR1 LNHNV and CDR2 YYDKDF (reference sequence). V gave up 2 bases and J gave up 2 bases, with 11 bases separating them. This CDR3 is built from 15 residues. As DNA, the CDR3 is TGTGCCACCAGCAGAAACAGGGTATCCACAGATACGCAGTATTTT. This translates into CATSRNRVSTDTQYF.

The V gene is TRBV4-3, the J gene TRBJ1-3; 7 bases map to TRBD1. CDR1 and CDR2 (germline): LGHNA, YSLEER. Germline trimming cut 0 bases from V and 0 bases from J; bases unmatched to any gene: 5. The length of the CDR3 is 17 residues. The DNA of the CDR3 is TGCGCCAGCAGCCAAGAGAGGGACAGTAGCTCTGGAAACACCATATATTTT. Translated, it gives CASSQERDSSSGNTIYF.

The chain couples TRBV6-1 to TRBJ1-6; 9 nucleotides agree with TRBD1. Losses at the gene ends were 8 bases for V and 8 bases for J; bases not matched to a gene: 7. The germline V gene encodes CDR1 MNHNS and CDR2 SASEGT. The CDR3 has 14 amino acids. The CDR3 DNA is TGTGCCAGCCGTGGGAGACAGGGGGATTCACCCCTCCACTTT. Its translation: CASRGRQGDSPLHF.

This clonotype showed up just a few times. This CDR3 is CASSWKGRCEQYV. For the CDR3, the DNA is TGCGCCAGCAGCTGGAAGGGGCGGTGCGAGCAGTACGTC. The rearrangement uses TRBV5-1 and TRBJ2-7; D may be TRBD1 (5 bases). Germline V gene lookup returns CDR1 SGHRS and CDR2 YFSETQ. V dropped 3 bases and J dropped 6 bases, with 13 bases sitting between them. This CDR3 is built from 13 residues.

This clonotype was counted only a few times. The V and J genes are TRBV19 and TRBJ1-1; unclear D gene. The V end was cut by 3 bases, the J end by 4 bases, with 9 bases between. CDR3 length equals 13 residues. The germline V gene has CDR1 LNHDA and CDR2 SQIVND (reference sequence). In DNA, the CDR3 is TGTGCCAGTAGTATCGAGAAGGGCACTGAAGCTTTCTTT. Encoded protein: CASSIEKGTEAFF.

This rearrangement joins TRBV6-5 to TRBJ1-1; D uncertain. Germline-derived CDR1 and CDR2 are MNHEY and SVGAGI. The CDR3 runs 15 residues. The V end lost 4 bases, the J end lost 1 base, and 13 bases lay between the germline ends. The CDR3 nucleotides read TGTGCCAGCAGTTTCGGAGGACGACCGAACACTGAAGCTTTCTTT. It yields the protein CASSFGGRPNTEAFF.